Shown below are 3 T cell receptor beta chains from a single sample sequenced in a study of T cells in Graves' hyperthyroidism and ophthalmopathy. From RNA transcripts, TCR beta CDR3 regions were amplified. Using the HTBI primer set, a first-round RT-PCR was run on the TCR CDR3. TCRdb reprocessed the multiplex PCR reads with MiXCR, giving one entry per CDR3 protein. Of roughly 380,000 distinct CDR3 sequences in the sample, 12% to 15% are singletons; the top ten hold about 4.9%. The sample was blood. The receptors come from a woman between 18 and 29 years old with Graves' hyperthyroidism.

Notes on this clonotype: This may stem from a read error, because a much larger clone lies one nucleotide away. This sequence joins TRBV27 and TRBJ2-1, with D hard to call. The CDR3 is 12 amino acids. Trimming removed 2 bases from V and 12 bases from J, with 11 bases in between. Germline V gene lookup returns CDR1 MNHEY and CDR2 SMNVEV (reference sequence). This chain's CDR3 is CASSLAGEMQFF. CDR3 bases: TGTGCCAGCAGTTTAGCTGGTGAGATGCAGTTCTTC.

This clonotype was seen a handful of times. The chain couples TRBV6-6 to TRBJ1-6; 7 bases are a match to TRBD1. There are 16 residues in the CDR3. Trimming cost V 2 bases and J 5 bases; bases outside gene matches: 6. Per the germline V gene, CDR1 is MNHNY and CDR2 is SVGAGI (reference sequence). CDR3 nucleotide sequence: TGTGCCAGCAGTTACCCCGGACAGGCCAATAATTCACCCCTCCACTTT. It codes for CASSYPGQANNSPLHF.

This clonotype has ten or more counts. The chain recombines TRBV2 with TRBJ1-4; TRBD1 aligns across 9 bases. Per germline, CDR1 SNHLY and CDR2 FYNNEI. This CDR3 region has 15 residues. V lost 2 bases and J lost 6; bases outside the gene matches: 4. The CDR3 loop reads CASSERGTGYEKLFF. The CDR3 DNA reads TGTGCCAGCAGTGAAAGGGGGACAGGGTATGAAAAACTGTTTTTT.